This T cell receptor (beta chain) was sequenced for a study of blood T cell repertoires in COVID-19. Study-wide context: Spain, Italy and the United States supplied samples that represented acute and convalescent COVID-19. The cDNA or gDNA used as material had been derived from T cells, B-cell-depleted T cells, or PBMCs.

About this clone: Mismatch with germline at one junction end may stem from a read error.

Source study methods: The assay estimated nucleated cells by amplifying reference gene primers. The data were produced by immunoSEQ multiplex PCR, yet TCRdb's version contains in-frame clones alone and is incomplete. V, J and clone size were drawn from that table, and D and trimming were deduced from the DNA. Of 250,000 to 300,000 clones detected, 70% to 75% appear once; the ten largest clones hold about 3%. The length of the CDR3 is 13 residues. The receptor was derived from a woman older than 75 with acute or convalescent COVID-19. What was sequenced was peripheral blood. The genes are TRBV12-3 or TRBV12-4 and TRBJ1-2; a weak D match, TRBD1 (6 bases). The CDR3 reads CASTLGQSYGYTF. The CDR3 coding sequence is TGTGCCAGCACTTTAGGACAGTCCTATGGCTACACCTTC.